These T cell receptor beta chains were read from a single sample in a study of OX40 agonist ivuxolimab in advanced cancers. The repertoire was sequenced with immunoSEQ multiplex PCR; TCRdb's copy has only in-frame clones and lacks some. The data hold some 39,000 clones, with around 80% observed a single time. The sample was CD4+ or CD8+ T cells sorted from blood, taken in a trial of the OX40 agonist ivuxolimab. These receptors originate from an adult with an advanced solid tumor such as melanoma, head and neck, liver or kidney cancer. The CDR3 runs from the conserved cysteine through the conserved F or W. A D gene is named only where the DNA matches it firmly. Part of the rows lack a size; the others show once, few, many or a class for expanded clones.

v_gene	d_gene	j_gene	abundance	CDR3aa	CDR3nt
TRBV29-1	-	TRBJ2-3	-	CSVDGSAANTQYF	TGCAGCGTTGACGGGAGCGCCGCGAATACGCAGTATTTT
TRBV2	TRBD2	TRBJ2-1	-	CASSGSRSGRGYEQFF	TGTGCCAGCAGTGGCTCTAGAAGCGGGAGAGGGTATGAGCAGTTCTTC
TRBV7-3	-	TRBJ2-5	-	CASSLTPMGETQYF	TGTGCCAGCAGCTTAACCCCAATGGGGGAGACCCAGTACTTC
TRBV7-3	TRBD1	TRBJ2-7	few	CASRSPGTGSYEQYF	TGTGCCAGCAGGTCCCCCGGGACAGGCTCCTACGAGCAGTACTTC
TRBV28	-	TRBJ1-3	-	CASSPQAPSGNTIYF	TGTGCCAGCAGTCCACAGGCGCCCTCTGGAAACACCATATATTTT
TRBV5-1	-	TRBJ1-6	-	CASSLEQGGLHF	TGCGCCAGCAGCTTGGAACAGGGAGGACTCCACTTT
TRBV11-2	-	TRBJ2-2	-	CASSLNLETGELFF	TGTGCCAGCAGCTTAAATTTGGAAACCGGGGAGCTGTTTTTT
TRBV7-8	-	TRBJ2-1	-	CASSSSARLDLNEQFF	TGTGCCAGCAGCTCCTCCGCCCGGCTAGACCTAAATGAGCAGTTCTTC
TRBV6-5	-	TRBJ1-2	-	CASSGGHGYTF	TGTGCCAGCAGCGGAGGGCATGGCTACACCTTC
TRBV5-8	-	TRBJ1-3	-	CASSLRSQYGKNTIYF	TGTGCCAGCAGCTTGCGCTCACAGTACGGGAAAAACACCATATATTTT
TRBV28	-	TRBJ2-6	few	CASRTDLRGISGANVLTF	TGTGCCAGCAGAACCGATTTGAGGGGAATCTCTGGGGCCAACGTCCTGACTTTC
TRBV19	-	TRBJ1-4	-	CASSKQGGDEKLFF	TGTGCCAGTAGTAAACAGGGTGGCGATGAAAAACTGTTTTTT
TRBV2	-	TRBJ1-2	-	CASSLDSVSYGYTF	TGTGCCAGCAGCCTGGACAGCGTCTCCTATGGCTACACCTTC
TRBV6-6	-	TRBJ1-1	few	CASREKGLNTEAFF	TGTGCCAGCAGGGAGAAGGGCCTGAACACTGAAGCTTTCTTT
TRBV5-4	-	TRBJ2-5	-	CASSTDPQETQYF	TGTGCCAGCAGCACGGACCCACAAGAGACCCAGTACTTC
TRBV19	-	TRBJ1-5	few	CASSGDSLRPQHF	TGTGCCAGTAGCGGGGACTCCCTAAGGCCCCAGCATTTT